This TCR beta chain emerged from a study of cytomegalovirus exposure and HLA in healthy donors. Study results and caveats: Using a false discovery rate of 0.05, a later analysis showed that 16,951 TCR beta sequences were associated with HLA alleles. In vitro experiments confirmed that three CMV-associated chains were specific for CMV antigens. Roughly uniform depth of sequencing across donors was assumed in presence/absence analyses. Accurate predictions that matched the HLA-A and HLA-B alleles of most subjects were reportedly made from TCR beta sequences.

Germline V gene sequence: CDR1 SGHAT, CDR2 FQNNGV. J was trimmed by 3 bases and V by 3 bases; bases with no gene match: 10. This CDR3 region has 17 residues. On this clone itself: Antigen: not known.

The PCR had 60 Vbeta and 13 Jbeta primers. This table comes from immunoSEQ multiplex PCR, and its TCRdb copy is limited to in-frame clones, with some not included. This sample has tens of thousands of clones, with about 70% found just once. The clonotype originates from a woman in her 30s in good health and CMV-seronegative. The chain joins TRBV11-2 to TRBJ2-3; 9 nucleotides agree with TRBD2. Sequenced: PBMCs. CDR3 amino acids: CASSLGIISGGTDTQYF. CDR3 nucleotides: TGTGCCAGCAGCTTGGGCATAATTAGCGGGGGTACAGATACGCAGTATTTT.